This T cell receptor (beta chain) was identified in a study of T-cell reconstitution after alpha-beta-depleted transplantation in children. Study-wide results and limits: Reportedly, alpha-beta T cells present about two months post-transplant originated from several hundred expanded clones of graft origin.

This clonotype has just a few counts. Antigen: not known. The library targeted TCRbeta and was prepared with unique molecular identifiers. TCRdb reanalysed the PCR reads using MiXCR and keeps one entry per CDR3 protein. The data hold approximately 270,000 distinct CDR3 sequences, with roughly a quarter observed a single time. Trimming removed 2 bases from V and 0 bases from J, with 2 bases in between. The length of the CDR3 is 13 residues. The TCR originated in a female patient between 2 and 15 years old who had a stem cell transplant for congenital amegakaryocytic thrombocytopenia, so the T cells may come from the graft donor. J is TRBJ2-4 and V is TRBV12-3 or TRBV12-4, with D unclear. The sample in question was PBMCs, mostly from graft donor cells, obtained 360 days after TCRalphabeta/CD19-depleted stem cell transplant. The CDR3 nucleotides are TGTGCCAGCAGTTTACTAGCCAAAAACATTCAGTACTTC. It translates to CASSLLAKNIQYF.